This T cell receptor (beta chain) originates from a study of blood T cell repertoires in COVID-19. Methods used by the authors: Counts of nucleated cells, estimated from reference gene primer amplification, were obtained. This table comes from immunoSEQ multiplex PCR, and its TCRdb copy is limited to in-frame clones, with some not included. The V and J calls and the clone size are those of that table, but D and trimming were determined from the DNA. The sample has 150,000 or so clones; 75% to 85% are singletons. The V and J ends lost 3 bases and 5 bases, in that order; junction bases with no gene match: 8. The CDR3 is made up of 16 amino acids. Looked up from germline, CDR1 is LNHDA and CDR2 is SQIVND (reference sequence).

This TCR was sampled from a man aged 45 to 65 who had recovered from COVID-19. The sequencing sample was made of PBMCs or T cells enriched from blood (not recorded which). The V call is TRBV19, the J call TRBJ2-5; 11 nucleotides align to TRBD2. The CDR3 bases are TGTGCCAGTAGTATTAGCGGGGGGGCGATGCGGGAGACCCAGTACTTC. Translated, it gives CASSISGGAMRETQYF. Together with reference TRBV19 and TRBJ2-5, the CDR3 gives the full variable domain: DGGITQSPKYLFRKEGQNVTLSCEQNLNHDAMYWYRQDPGQGLRLIYYSQIVNDFQKGDIAEGYSVSREKKESFPLTVTSAQKNPTAFYLCASSISGGAMRETQYFGPGTRLLVL.